This passage covers 17 T cell receptor beta chains from one sample sequenced in a study of OX40 agonist ivuxolimab in advanced cancers. The protocol was immunoSEQ multiplex PCR, while the TCRdb copy is restricted to in-frame clones and leaves out a portion. The table shows 63,000 or so clones, with roughly 80% occurring only once. The sample in question was CD4+ or CD8+ T cells sorted from blood, obtained in a trial of the OX40 agonist ivuxolimab. These receptors all stem from an adult with an advanced solid tumor such as melanoma, head and neck, liver or kidney cancer.

The chain is built from TRBV18 and TRBJ2-4; perhaps TRBD1 as D (6 bases). The CDR3 length is 16 residues. The germline gives CDR1 KGHSH, CDR2 LQKENI. Trimming removed 4 bases from V and 0 bases from J, with 13 bases in between. Here the CDR3 DNA reads TGTGCCAGCTCACTCAACCCAGGGGTAGCCAAAAACATTCAGTACTTC. It translates to CASSLNPGVAKNIQYF.

The chain recombines TRBV6-1 with TRBJ2-3; no clear D gene. Trimming took off 6 bases at V and 0 bases at J, with 7 bases between the two ends. The CDR3 runs 13 residues. CDR1 and CDR2 from the germline V gene are MNHNS and SASEGT. The CDR3 region is CASRFSSTDTQYF. CDR3 nucleotides: TGTGCCAGCAGGTTTTCTAGCACAGATACGCAGTATTTT.

V gene TRBV5-1 combines with J gene TRBJ1-5; weak D call: TRBD1 (6 bases). The V end was cut by 4 bases, the J end by 4 bases, with 12 bases between. CDR3 length equals 14 residues. CDR1 is SGHRS, CDR2 YFSETQ, per germline. The CDR3 here is CASSQNTGNQPQHF. In DNA form, the CDR3 reads TGCGCCAGCAGCCAAAATACAGGGAATCAGCCCCAGCATTTT.

The chain links TRBV6-5 to TRBJ1-5; D call uncertain. The germline V and J ends were trimmed by 0 bases and 2 bases, with 11 bases remaining between them. Germline assignment: CDR1 MNHEY and CDR2 SVGAGI. The CDR3 has 16 residues. CDR3 coding DNA: TGTGCCAGCAGTTACTCTAGGGCTGGGGGCAATCAGCCCCAGCATTTT. Translating gives CASSYSRAGGNQPQHF.

The rearrangement joins TRBV7-6 to TRBJ2-1; perhaps TRBD1 as D (5 bases). Trimming removed 1 base at V and 8 bases at J, with 12 bases between. CDR1 and CDR2 from the germline V gene are SGHVS and FNYEAQ. This CDR3 has 14 residues. The CDR3 reads CASSLGQRTDEQFF. The CDR3 DNA reads as TGTGCCAGCAGCTTAGGACAGCGCACAGATGAGCAGTTCTTC.

The rearrangement links TRBV5-1 to TRBJ2-7; TRBD1 aligns across 9 bases. The CDR3 has 15 amino acids. Germline V lookup: CDR1 SGHRS, CDR2 YFSETQ. Trimming cost V 4 bases and J 12 bases; bases outside gene matches: 17. CDR3 protein: CASSATGTGSDLSYF. The CDR3 bases are TGCGCCAGCAGCGCAACCGGGACAGGGTCAGACTTATCGTACTTC. Variable domain in full (rest from reference TRBV5-1 and TRBJ2-7): KAGVTQTPRYLIKTRGQQVTLSCSPISGHRSVSWYQQTPGQGLQFLFEYFSETQRNKGNFPGRFSGRQFSNSRSEMNVSTLELGDSALYLCASSATGTGSDLSYFGPGTRLTVT.

The V gene is TRBV5-1, the J gene TRBJ2-5; 10 nucleotides match TRBD2. V gave up 4 bases and J gave up 6 bases; unmatched junction bases: 6. From germline, CDR1 is SGHRS and CDR2 YFSETQ. This CDR3 contains 14 residues. This CDR3 reads CASSPWTSGKTQYF. CDR3 DNA sequence: TGCGCCAGCAGCCCCTGGACTAGCGGAAAGACCCAGTACTTC.

This clone was seen repeatedly, ten times or more. This chain joins TRBV19 and TRBJ2-3; D is unresolved. With 5 bases removed from V and 3 bases from J, the gap between germline ends came to 18 bases. Germline CDR1 and CDR2: LNHDA and SQIVND (reference sequence). This CDR3 is built from 16 residues. The CDR3 region has the DNA TGTGCCAGTAGTTCCGTAAAACCTCCGAGGACAGATACGCAGTATTTT. Its translation is CASSSVKPPRTDTQYF.

In this sample, this clone turned up once. The chain recombines TRBV20-1 with TRBJ2-3; D is undetermined. This CDR3 spans 11 amino acids. Trimming pared 3 bases from V and 5 bases from J, leaving 6 bases between. Germline CDR1 is DFQATT and CDR2 is SNEGSKA (reference sequence). The CDR3 sequence: CSASPQDTQYF. The CDR3 nucleotides read TGCAGTGCTAGTCCACAAGATACGCAGTATTTT.

The chain has TRBV5-4 and TRBJ2-4, with 9 bases that match TRBD2. Germline V CDR1 and CDR2: SGHNT, YYREEE (reference sequence). With 3 bases clipped from V and 5 bases from J, the junction kept 18 bases outside the gene matches. This CDR3 has 19 amino acids. As DNA, the CDR3 is TGTGCCAGCAGCTGGTACCTCGCGGGCGGGCAGCGGGGGGAAAACATTCAGTACTTC. It codes for CASSWYLAGGQRGENIQYF.

The chain joins TRBV13 to TRBJ1-2; no clear D gene. Germline-derived CDR1 and CDR2 are PRHDT and FYEKMQ (reference sequence). Trimming took off 5 bases at V and 2 bases at J, with 15 bases between the two ends. The CDR3 loop spans 15 amino acids. Here the CDR3 reads CASSLALSGNYGYTF. The CDR3 nucleotides read TGTGCCAGCAGCCTAGCCCTGTCAGGAAACTATGGCTACACCTTC.

The rearrangement uses TRBV6-1 and TRBJ1-2; D ambiguous. CDR1 is MNHNS, CDR2 SASEGT, per germline. Trimming pared 7 bases from V and 8 bases from J, leaving 14 bases between. The CDR3 runs 12 residues. The CDR3 here is CASNGPSWGYTF. DNA of the CDR3: TGTGCCAGCAATGGGCCAAGTTGGGGCTACACCTTC.

Only one count was recorded for this clone. This chain uses TRBV7-9 with TRBJ2-5; 12 nucleotides match TRBD2. V trimming: 3 bases; J trimming: 0 bases; junction bases outside the gene matches: 2. CDR3 length: 16 amino acids. Germline CDR1 is SEHNR and CDR2 is FQNEAQ (reference sequence). In nucleotides, the CDR3 is TGTGCCAGCAGCTTTCTAGCGGGGGGGTACCAAGAGACCCAGTACTTC. Its translation: CASSFLAGGYQETQYF.

This clone was detected a few times. The chain has TRBV27 and TRBJ2-1, with D perhaps being TRBD1 or TRBD2 (6 bases each). CDR1 and CDR2 (germline): MNHEY, SMNVEV (reference sequence). The CDR3 runs to 13 residues. V shed 8 bases and J shed 9 bases, with 17 bases lying between them. CDR3 DNA sequence: TGTGCCAGCGCAAGGGGGGACCTCTCTGAGCAGTTCTTC. This codes for CASARGDLSEQFF.

The chain employs TRBV11-3 and TRBJ2-7; TRBD1 matches 10 bases. V trimming: 0 bases; J trimming: 3 bases; junction bases outside the gene matches: 2. From germline, CDR1 is SGHNT and CDR2 YENEEA. The CDR3 covers 15 residues. CDR3 in DNA: TGTGCCAGCAGCTTAGATGGGACAGGGGTCTACGAGCAGTACTTC. This codes for CASSLDGTGVYEQYF.

As regards this clone: Other DNA sequences of this sample code for an identical CDR3. The chain uses TRBV5-4 and TRBJ2-5; D unresolved. Trimming pared 4 bases from V and 0 bases from J, leaving 7 bases between. The CDR3 contains 13 residues. CDR1 is SGHNT, CDR2 YYREEE, per germline (reference sequence). DNA of the CDR3: TGTGCCAGCAGCCCCCGTTACCAAGAGACCCAGTACTTC. As protein: CASSPRYQETQYF.

V and J are TRBV5-5 and TRBJ1-3; no firm D call. Trimming removed 3 bases from V and 5 bases from J, with 9 bases in between. This CDR3 contains 13 residues. The germline V gene has CDR1 SGHKS and CDR2 YYEKEE (reference sequence). For the CDR3, the DNA is TGTGCCAGCAGCTCTGGTATGAGAAACACCATATATTTT. It yields the protein CASSSGMRNTIYF. Variable domain in full (rest from reference TRBV5-5 and TRBJ1-3): DAGVTQSPTHLIKTRGQQVTLRCSPISGHKSVSWYQQVLGQGPQFIFQYYEKEERGRGNFPDRFSARQFPNYSSELNVNALLLGDSALYLCASSSGMRNTIYFGEGSWLTVV.